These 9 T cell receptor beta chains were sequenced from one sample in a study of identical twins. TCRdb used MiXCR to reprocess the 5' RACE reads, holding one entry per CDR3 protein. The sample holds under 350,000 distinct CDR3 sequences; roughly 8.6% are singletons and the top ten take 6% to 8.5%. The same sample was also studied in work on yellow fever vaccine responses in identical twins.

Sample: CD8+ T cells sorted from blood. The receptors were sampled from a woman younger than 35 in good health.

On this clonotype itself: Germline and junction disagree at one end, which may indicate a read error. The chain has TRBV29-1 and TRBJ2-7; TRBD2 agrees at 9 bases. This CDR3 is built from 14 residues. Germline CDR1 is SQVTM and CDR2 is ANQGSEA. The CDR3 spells CSVELASGTYEQDF. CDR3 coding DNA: TGCAGCGTTGAGTTGGCTAGCGGGACCTACGAGCAGGACTTC.

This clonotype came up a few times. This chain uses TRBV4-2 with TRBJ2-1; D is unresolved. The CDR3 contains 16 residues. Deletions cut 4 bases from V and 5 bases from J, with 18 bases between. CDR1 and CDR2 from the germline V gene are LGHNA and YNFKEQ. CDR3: CASSLFILDPNNEQFF. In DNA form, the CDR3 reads TGTGCCAGCAGCCTCTTCATATTGGACCCGAACAATGAGCAGTTCTTC.

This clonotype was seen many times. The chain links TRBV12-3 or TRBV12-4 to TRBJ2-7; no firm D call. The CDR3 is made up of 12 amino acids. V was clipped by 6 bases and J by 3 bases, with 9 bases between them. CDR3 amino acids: CASSHPGYEQYF. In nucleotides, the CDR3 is TGTGCCAGCAGCCACCCCGGCTACGAGCAGTACTTC.

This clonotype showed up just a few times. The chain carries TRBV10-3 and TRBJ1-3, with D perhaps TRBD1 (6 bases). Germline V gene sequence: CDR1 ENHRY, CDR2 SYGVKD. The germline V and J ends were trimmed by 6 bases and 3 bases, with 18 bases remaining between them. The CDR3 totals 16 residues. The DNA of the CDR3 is TGTGCCATCAGGGTAACAAACAGGGCAGGTGGAAACACCATATATTTT. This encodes CAIRVTNRAGGNTIYF.

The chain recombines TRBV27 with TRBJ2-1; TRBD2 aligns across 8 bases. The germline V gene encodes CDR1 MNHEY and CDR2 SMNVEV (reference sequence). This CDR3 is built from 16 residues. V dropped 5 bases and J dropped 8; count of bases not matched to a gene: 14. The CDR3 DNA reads TGTGCCAGCAGTCTTCCCGGGACTAGGGTCAGCGATGAGCAGTTCTTC. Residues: CASSLPGTRVSDEQFF.

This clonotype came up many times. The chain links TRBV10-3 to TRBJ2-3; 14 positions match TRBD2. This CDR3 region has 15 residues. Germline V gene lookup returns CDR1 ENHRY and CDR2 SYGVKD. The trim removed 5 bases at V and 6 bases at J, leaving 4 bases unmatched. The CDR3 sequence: CAISTGTSGSDTQYF. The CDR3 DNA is TGTGCCATCAGTACCGGGACTAGCGGGAGTGATACGCAGTATTTT.

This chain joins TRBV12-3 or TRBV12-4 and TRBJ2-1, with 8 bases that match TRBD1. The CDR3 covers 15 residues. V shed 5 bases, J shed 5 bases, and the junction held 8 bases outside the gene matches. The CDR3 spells CASSPWMTGDNEQFF. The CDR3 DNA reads TGTGCCAGCAGTCCTTGGATGACAGGGGACAATGAGCAGTTCTTC.

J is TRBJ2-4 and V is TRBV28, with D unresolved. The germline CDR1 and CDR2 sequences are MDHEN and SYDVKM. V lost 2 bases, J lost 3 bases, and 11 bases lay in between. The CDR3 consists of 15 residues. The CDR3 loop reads CASSLPGEGKNIQYF. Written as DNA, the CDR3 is TGTGCCAGCAGTTTACCGGGCGAAGGCAAAAACATTCAGTACTTC.

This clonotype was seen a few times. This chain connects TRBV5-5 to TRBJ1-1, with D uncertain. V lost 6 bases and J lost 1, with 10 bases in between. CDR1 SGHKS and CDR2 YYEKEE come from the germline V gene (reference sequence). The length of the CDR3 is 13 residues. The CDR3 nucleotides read TGTGCCAGCATAGGAGAGGGGAACACTGAAGCTTTCTTT. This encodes CASIGEGNTEAFF.